This is a list of T cell receptor beta chains from one sample in a study of blood T cell repertoires in COVID-19. This table comes from immunoSEQ multiplex PCR, and its TCRdb copy is limited to in-frame clones, with some not included. This repertoire shows 60,000 to 70,000 clones, around 82% found once; its top ten account for approximately 6.6%. The sample taken for sequencing was peripheral blood. The receptors originated from a man aged 60 to 69 with acute or convalescent COVID-19. The CDR3 runs from the conserved cysteine through the conserved F or W. Fields, in order: J gene, V gene, CDR3 protein.

TRBJ1-1 TRBV9 CASSVVKDRDTEAFF
TRBJ1-2 TRBV15 CATSRDRGTGLSYTF
TRBJ1-5 TRBV10-1 CASSQGLHQPQHF
TRBJ2-1 TRBV6-4 CASSDSFRDEQFF
TRBJ1-6 TRBV12-3/TRBV12-4 CASSSQGVSPLHF
TRBJ2-5 TRBV5-4 CASSLAAGKETQYF
TRBJ2-1 TRBV10-3 CAIRRGTSGGFSYNEQFF
TRBJ2-7 TRBV19 CASSSGGQGGGEQYF
TRBJ1-1 TRBV7-2 CASSRDRVLVWTEAFF
TRBJ1-2 TRBV2 CASSRELNYGYTF
TRBJ1-2 TRBV6-5 CASRRTGFDGYTF
TRBJ2-3 TRBV21-1 CASSSRLAGATTDTQYF
TRBJ2-3 TRBV5-5 CASSLILGGATDTQYF
TRBJ2-3 TRBV2 CASSEGRGSTDTQYF
TRBJ1-3 TRBV29-1 CSVTTGLRGNTIYF
TRBJ2-7 TRBV2 CASFRDRGPYEQYF
TRBJ1-3 TRBV2 CASMGQGFVGNTIYF
TRBJ1-5 TRBV18 CASSLDRDQPQHF
TRBJ2-2 TRBV21-1 CASSTDSGGDNTGELFF
TRBJ1-5 TRBV30 CAWSAYSNQPQHF
TRBJ1-2 TRBV27 CASSPGDATSYGYTF
TRBJ2-5 TRBV30 CAWSVTPRVAQYF
TRBJ2-1 TRBV7-2 CASSPGTSPLNEQFF
TRBJ1-6 TRBV5-1 CASSEGLNNSPLHF
TRBJ1-1 TRBV27 CASSLKRYTEAFF
TRBJ2-1 TRBV5-5 CASSLLWRGDNEQFF
TRBJ1-5 TRBV30 CAWSPRQGRQPQHF
TRBJ2-7 TRBV3-1/TRBV3-2 CASSYGTGSYEQYF
TRBJ1-3 TRBV27 CASSFTGASRDTIYF
TRBJ1-5 TRBV27 CASSATGDYQPQHF
TRBJ2-3 TRBV18 CASSPPGLAGTDTQYF
TRBJ1-5 TRBV7-2 CASSLAGQGHTNQPQHF
TRBJ1-3 TRBV6-5 CASSPDSSGNTIYF
TRBJ1-2 TRBV12-3/TRBV12-4 CASTRQGNGYTF
TRBJ2-5 TRBV6-2/TRBV6-3 CASSRGGTQYF
TRBJ2-5 TRBV19 CASSVLPLGVETQYF
TRBJ1-2 TRBV3-1/TRBV3-2 CASSPSKWTGVLCPNYGYTF
TRBJ1-5 TRBV2 CASQLGRDQPQHF
TRBJ1-2 TRBV19 CASSINRRFIRGYTF
TRBJ1-5 TRBV18 CASSPQGASQPQHF
TRBJ2-1 TRBV11-2 CASRHGLAGGGSYNEQFF
TRBJ2-7 TRBV6-5 CASSYFRRTASYEQYF
TRBJ2-1 TRBV7-6 CASSPSGGATNEQFF
TRBJ2-5 TRBV5-4 CASSWTGGIPQYF
TRBJ1-2 TRBV4-1 CASSQDLGANYGYTF
TRBJ2-3 TRBV30 CAWMRYATDTQYF
TRBJ1-6 TRBV3-1/TRBV3-2 CASSQKRGQFHF
TRBJ2-2 TRBV4-2 CASSLEGGYGGELFF
TRBJ1-2 TRBV5-6 CASSRDRGNYGYTF
TRBJ2-1 TRBV7-8 CASSLTPGGMSEQFF
TRBJ1-1 TRBV3-1/TRBV3-2 CASSQEWQREAFF
TRBJ2-5 TRBV5-6 CASSLEPETQYF